This entry features one T cell receptor beta chain sequence. Its recognized antigen is unknown. Within one base of it there is no much larger clone, and no base qualities were kept. This entry belongs to a study of blood T cell repertoires in COVID-19 (dated by TCRdb to the early 2020s). As for the study more broadly: Samples from collaborators originated in the United States, Italy and Spain and spanned both the acute and convalescent phases of COVID-19. Samples were obtained from the ongoing ImmuneRACE study (first 160 participants) and from 1,000 to 1,500 subjects provided by 6 global collaborators. Sample metadata almost always included a de-identified subject ID, COVID-19 status, age in years and sex. The prospective study material was composed of cDNA or gDNA derived from T cells, B-cell-depleted T cells, or PBMCs. Subjects who had been exposed to COVID-19, were actively infected with it, or had recovered from it provided the deeply sampled blood TCRbeta repertoires that made up the dataset. A freely available public database, intended as a resource for researchers studying the immune response to SARS-CoV-2, is where the repertoires were released. HLA class I and class II types, where available, came from metadata supplied by the sample provider rather than from assay-based typing. The paper's findings and limits, for the study overall: The amount of clinical and demographic metadata varied by source and participant and was provided uncurated.

TCRbeta CDR3 regions were amplified from genomic DNA using the immunoSEQ Assay, a bias-controlled multiplex PCR. Regarding the original processing steps: Nucleated cell counts per sample were estimated from amplification of reference gene primers within the assay. Sequence reads were collapsed and filtered to measure the absolute abundance of every unique TCRbeta CDR3 rearrangement. Productive Simpson clonality was computed per sample as the square root of Simpson's diversity index over productive rearrangements. As stored in TCRdb, this immuneACCESS dataset retains in-frame rearrangements with V and J assigned. A fraction of the clones does not appear; measured against another copy, unresolved V genes explain less than half of the discrepancy, and the remainder lacks a known reason. V, J and clone size derive from that table, while D and trimming were established from the DNA sequence. The sample contains about 140,000 clones, more than 65% of them found a single time. 3.5% to 4.5% of the sample is taken by the ten largest.

The collaborating institutions used their own protocols to collect whole blood in K2EDTA tubes. Collaborator samples were shipped for TCRbeta analysis as frozen whole blood, isolated PBMCs, or DNA extracted from either sample type. V lost 7 bases and J lost 0 bases, and the count of bases not matched to a germline gene is 6. From the cysteine up to the phenylalanine, the CDR3 has a length of 15 residues. The sequence is cut down to CDR3 DNA, 45 bases in frame from base 1. CDR1 and CDR2 were assigned from the germline V gene as MDHEN and SYDVKM. This receptor was obtained from a woman between 55 and 75 years old with acute or convalescent COVID-19. The chain employs TRBV28 and TRBJ2-3; 8 of the junction bases match TRBD1. The sequenced material came from peripheral blood. DNA sequence: TGTGCCAGCACCTCTCAGGGGGCCAGCACAGATACGCAGTATTTT. This gives the protein CASTSQGASTDTQYF.